This is a list of T cell receptor beta chains from one sample in a study of memory CD4+ T cells and cytomegalovirus serostatus. The method was immunoSEQ multiplex PCR; TCRdb's version includes in-frame clones alone and lacks a portion of them. Of 80,000 or so clones listed, around four fifths are singletons. Sequenced: memory CD4+ T cells from blood. The receptors derive from an adult in good health and CMV-seropositive. The conserved cysteine and the conserved F or W are not part of the CDR3 here. Fields, in order: J gene, V gene, CDR3 protein.

>TRBJ1-5|TRBV5-1
ASSLEGSQPQH
>TRBJ1-1|TRBV2
ASRVLTETEAF
>TRBJ1-5|TRBV19
ASSIPLDGVNQPQH
>TRBJ1-1|TRBV30
AWTWVGRVNTEAF
>TRBJ1-1|TRBV7-9
ASSLRLMNTEAF
>TRBJ2-2|TRBV4-2
ASSPSTSTNTGELF
>TRBJ1-2|TRBV28
ASSNPSGLQGGYT
>TRBJ2-1|TRBV9
ASSVTSSYNEQF
>TRBJ1-3|TRBV2
ASSGRGTGTGNTIY
>TRBJ2-2|TRBV6-5
ASSYGYTGELF
>TRBJ1-5|TRBV30
AWSAPGQPQH
>TRBJ1-5|TRBV10-3
ATRALGDQPQH
>TRBJ1-1|TRBV29-1
SVEPGQGTEAF
>TRBJ2-5|TRBV5-1
ASSPTTGEQY
>TRBJ1-4|TRBV5-1
ASSLGRATNEKLF
>TRBJ2-3|TRBV15
ATSPAGFFKDTQY
>TRBJ1-2|TRBV19
ASSIRGRAHGYT
>TRBJ1-1|TRBV7-8
ASSKRGGSLNTEAF
>TRBJ2-5|TRBV6-1
ASSEGGGVTQY
>TRBJ1-5|TRBV5-5
ASSFSPEPSNQPQH
>TRBJ2-2|TRBV19
ASTRPWQTGELF
>TRBJ1-2|TRBV6-5
ASSSWNNYGYT
>TRBJ1-2|TRBV6-6
ASSYRMQGEDGYT
>TRBJ2-3|TRBV12-5
ASGLDSRGDTQY
>TRBJ1-4|TRBV19
ASRTGAEKLF
>TRBJ1-3|TRBV6-8
ASTKGMGRQPSEGNTIY
>TRBJ1-2|TRBV2
ASSSQGANYGYT
>TRBJ2-3|TRBV10-3
AISGVAWGSTDTQY
>TRBJ2-3|TRBV11-2
ASSLEARDTDTQY
>TRBJ2-2|TRBV7-8
ASSIEAQNTGELF
>TRBJ1-1|TRBV18
ASSPPTMNTEAF
>TRBJ1-1|TRBV30
AWSPTGFPAF
>TRBJ2-5|TRBV28
ASSSLLAEEETQY
>TRBJ1-5|TRBV30
AWSQSGQPQH
>TRBJ2-1|TRBV11-2
ASSLARDEQF
>TRBJ2-7|TRBV7-2
ASSSQGSTSYEQY